The sequence of this T cell receptor (beta chain) was determined in a study of blood T cells in healthy people across ages. Then a second PCR, running roughly 6 to 12 cycles, was carried out with a sample-barcoded 5' primer and a J-beta primer mix. A 12-random-nucleotide template-switch adaptor tagged each cDNA molecule. CDR3-containing paired-end reads numbering at least 2.5 million came from each sample. TCRdb processed the 5' RACE reads anew with MiXCR; each CDR3 protein has one entry. The sample has 1.4 million or so distinct CDR3 sequences; roughly 43% are singletons. Germline V gives CDR1 MNHEY, CDR2 SMNVEV (reference sequence). Trimming at V came to 6 bases and at J to 10 bases, leaving 7 bases not matched to a gene. This CDR3 has 13 amino acids. About this clonotype: Its antigen remains unidentified. Being one base from a much bigger clone, this may be a read error.

General study results and limits: TCR beta diversity, measured per million T cells, fell in a roughly linear way with age. With unsorted PBMCs, a conclusive comparison of naive versus antigen-experienced cells was not possible.

Sequencing was done on a sample of blood. The V call is TRBV27, the J call TRBJ2-1, with 9 bases lining up with TRBD2. The TCR originated in a woman in her late teens or twenties in good health. This CDR3 reads CASSAGLAYEQFF. The CDR3 coding sequence is TGTGCCAGCAGCGCGGGACTAGCCTACGAGCAGTTCTTC.